This T cell receptor (beta chain) was identified in a study of control samples from healthy donors and cancer patients. Per the germline V gene, CDR1 is MRHNA and CDR2 is SNTAGT. This CDR3 has 15 residues. V lost 0 bases, J lost 5 bases, and 13 bases lay in between. Data came from immunoSEQ multiplex PCR; TCRdb stores just in-frame clones and leaves some out. The sample lists about 21,000 clones, roughly 84% occurring once. This clone is a singleton in its sample. This TCR was sampled from a man aged 55 to 70 with colorectal cancer. The chain combines TRBV6-4 with TRBJ1-1, with D perhaps TRBD1 (5 bases). The material sequenced was PBMCs. This CDR3 is CASSDSSLGGTEAFF. The CDR3 nucleotides are TGTGCCAGCAGTGACTCTTCCCTGGGGGGGACTGAAGCTTTCTTT.